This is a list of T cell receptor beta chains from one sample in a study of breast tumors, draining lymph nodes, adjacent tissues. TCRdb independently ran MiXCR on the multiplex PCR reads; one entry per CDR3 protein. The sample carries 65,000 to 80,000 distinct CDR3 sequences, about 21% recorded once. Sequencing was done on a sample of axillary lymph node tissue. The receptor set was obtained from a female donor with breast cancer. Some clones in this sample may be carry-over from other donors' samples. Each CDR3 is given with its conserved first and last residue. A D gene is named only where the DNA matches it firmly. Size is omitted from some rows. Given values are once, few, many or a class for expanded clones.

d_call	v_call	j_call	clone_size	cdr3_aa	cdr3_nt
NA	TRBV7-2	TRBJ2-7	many	CASRLTTGEQYF	TGTGCCAGCAGACTAACAACGGGTGAGCAGTACTTC
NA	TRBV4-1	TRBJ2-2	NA	CASSPSIPGELFF	TGCGCCAGCAGCCCCTCTATACCCGGGGAGCTGTTTTTT
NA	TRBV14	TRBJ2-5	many	CASSQDVGSGETQYF	TGTGCCAGCAGCCAAGATGTAGGCTCGGGCGAGACCCAGTACTTC
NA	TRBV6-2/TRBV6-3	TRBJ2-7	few	CASSYYFSGLGTYEQYF	TGTGCCAGCAGTTACTATTTCTCGGGACTTGGAACCTACGAGCAGTACTTC
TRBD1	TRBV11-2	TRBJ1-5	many	CASSRTGDGNQPQHF	TGTGCCAGCAGCCGAACAGGGGACGGCAATCAGCCCCAGCATTTT
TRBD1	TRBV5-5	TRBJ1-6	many	CASSSGGTGVYNSPLHF	TGTGCCAGCAGCTCTGGGGGGACAGGGGTGTATAATTCACCCCTCCACTTT
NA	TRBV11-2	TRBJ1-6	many	CASSLDARSELDSPLHF	TGTGCCAGCAGCTTAGATGCACGCTCAGAACTGGATTCACCCCTCCACTTT
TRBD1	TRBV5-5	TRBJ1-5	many	CASSVGTGRSGQPQHF	TGTGCCAGCAGCGTGGGGACAGGCCGGTCCGGTCAGCCCCAGCATTTT
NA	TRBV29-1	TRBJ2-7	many	CSAWTPSYEQYF	TGCAGCGCCTGGACACCCTCCTACGAGCAGTACTTC
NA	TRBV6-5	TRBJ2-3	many	CASSSQGYTQYF	TGTGCCAGCAGTTCCCAGGGATATACGCAGTATTTT
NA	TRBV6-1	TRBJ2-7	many	CASSEAGTLVYQQYF	TGTGCCAGCAGTGAAGCCGGGACATTGGTCTACCAGCAGTACTTC
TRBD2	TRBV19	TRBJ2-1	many	CASSGETLAGGVGQFF	TGTGCCAGTAGCGGAGAAACGTTAGCGGGAGGGGTGGGGCAGTTCTTC
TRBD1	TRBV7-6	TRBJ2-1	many	CASSSAQGLDEQFF	TGTGCCAGCAGCTCAGCACAGGGGTTGGATGAGCAGTTCTTC
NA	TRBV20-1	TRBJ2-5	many	CSASQRAAGETQYF	TGCAGTGCTAGTCAGCGGGCCGCCGGGGAGACCCAGTACTTC
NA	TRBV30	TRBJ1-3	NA	CAWSDLGGNTIYF	TGTGCCTGGAGTGACCTGGGGGGAAACACCATATATTTT
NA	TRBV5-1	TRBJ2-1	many	CASSLAEVRSGNEQFF	TGCGCCAGCAGCTTGGCCGAGGTTAGGTCAGGCAATGAGCAGTTCTTC
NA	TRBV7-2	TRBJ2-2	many	CASSRGTYTGELFF	TGTGCCAGCAGCCGCGGGACTTACACCGGGGAGCTGTTTTTT
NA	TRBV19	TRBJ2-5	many	CASRDRWETQYF	TGTGCCAGTAGAGACAGGTGGGAGACCCAGTACTTC
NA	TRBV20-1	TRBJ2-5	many	CSARDFEGRGTQGIETQYF	TGCAGTGCTAGAGATTTTGAGGGGCGCGGGACCCAAGGGATTGAGACCCAGTACTTC
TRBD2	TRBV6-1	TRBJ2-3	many	CASRTHAGVGTDTQYF	TGTGCCAGCAGAACTCACGCGGGAGTTGGGACAGATACGCAGTATTTT
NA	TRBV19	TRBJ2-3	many	CASGGVGANTDTQYF	TGTGCCAGTGGAGGCGTGGGAGCAAACACAGATACGCAGTATTTT
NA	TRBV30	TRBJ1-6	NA	CAWSVAGASNSPLHF	TGTGCCTGGAGTGTTGCGGGGGCTAGTAATTCACCCCTCCACTTT
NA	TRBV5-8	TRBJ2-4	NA	CASSFVLAKNIQYF	TGTGCCAGCAGCTTCGTACTAGCCAAAAACATTCAGTACTTC
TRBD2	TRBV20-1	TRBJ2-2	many	CSARDPLAGGAGELFF	TGCAGTGCTAGAGATCCCCTAGCGGGAGGGGCCGGGGAGCTGTTTTTT
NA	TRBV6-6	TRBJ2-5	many	CASSLRDLETQYF	TGTGCCAGCAGCCTCCGGGACTTGGAGACCCAGTACTTC
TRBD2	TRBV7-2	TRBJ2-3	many	CASSLLGLAGGAGTDTQYF	TGTGCCAGCAGCTTACTTGGACTAGCGGGAGGAGCCGGCACAGATACGCAGTATTTT
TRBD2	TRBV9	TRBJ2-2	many	CASSVGAGVSHGELFF	TGTGCCAGCAGCGTCGGAGCGGGAGTATCACACGGGGAGCTGTTTTTT
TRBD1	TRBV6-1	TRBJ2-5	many	CASSEDRGLVGETQYF	TGTGCCAGCAGTGAAGATAGGGGGCTTGTCGGAGAGACCCAGTACTTC
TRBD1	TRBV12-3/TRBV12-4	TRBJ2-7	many	CASSRRTGGEQYF	TGTGCCAGCAGTCGGAGGACAGGGGGCGAGCAGTACTTC
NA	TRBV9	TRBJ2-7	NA	CASSPGSSFGEQYF	TGTGCCAGCAGCCCTGGGTCTTCCTTTGGCGAGCAGTACTTC
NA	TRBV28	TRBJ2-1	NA	CASSPSVDAGWWQFF	TGTGCCAGCAGTCCCTCAGTTGATGCGGGATGGTGGCAGTTCTTC
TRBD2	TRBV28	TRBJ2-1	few	CASSSEREYHNEQFF	TGTGCCAGCAGTTCCGAGCGGGAGTACCACAATGAGCAGTTCTTC
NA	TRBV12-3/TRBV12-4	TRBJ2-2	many	CASSSGLTGELFF	TGTGCCAGCAGTTCAGGGCTCACCGGGGAGCTGTTTTTT
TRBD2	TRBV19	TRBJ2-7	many	CASSVAGGTVRMQEQYF	TGTGCCAGTAGCGTTGCGGGGGGCACGGTCCGGATGCAGGAGCAGTACTTC
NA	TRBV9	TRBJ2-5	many	CASSVAAFETQYF	TGTGCCAGCAGCGTAGCCGCGTTTGAGACCCAGTACTTC
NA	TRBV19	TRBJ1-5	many	CASREGRTASGNQPQHF	TGTGCCAGTAGGGAAGGACGGACAGCCTCAGGCAATCAGCCCCAGCATTTT
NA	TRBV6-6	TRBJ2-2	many	CASSYSITTGELFF	TGTGCCAGCAGTTACTCGATCACCACCGGGGAGCTGTTTTTT
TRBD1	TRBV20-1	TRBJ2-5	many	CSASGDRDVETQYF	TGCAGTGCTAGTGGGGACAGGGATGTAGAGACCCAGTACTTC
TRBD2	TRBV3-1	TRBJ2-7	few	CASSQDVAGIDEQYF	TGTGCCAGCAGCCAAGACGTAGCGGGAATCGACGAGCAGTACTTC
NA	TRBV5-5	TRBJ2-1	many	CASSSGFLTVNEQFF	TGTGCCAGCAGCTCCGGGTTCTTAACGGTAAATGAGCAGTTCTTC
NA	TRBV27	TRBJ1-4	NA	CASLDPREFCFF	TGTGCCAGCCTTGACCCCAGGGAATTCTGTTTTTTT
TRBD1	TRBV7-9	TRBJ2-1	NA	CASSLIGQGASDEQFF	TGTGCCAGCAGCTTAATTGGACAGGGAGCCAGCGATGAGCAGTTCTTC
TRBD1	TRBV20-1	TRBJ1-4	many	CSAAQGTGPEKLFF	TGCAGTGCCGCTCAGGGGACAGGGCCCGAAAAACTGTTTTTT
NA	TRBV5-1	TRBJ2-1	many	CASSFGQGRPVEQFF	TGCGCCAGCAGCTTTGGGCAGGGTCGTCCGGTCGAGCAGTTCTTC
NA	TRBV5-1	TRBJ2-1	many	CASSPTVNEQFF	TGCGCCAGCAGCCCGACAGTCAATGAGCAGTTCTTC
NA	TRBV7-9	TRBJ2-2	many	CASSPISTGELFF	TGTGCCAGCAGCCCAATTTCCACCGGGGAGCTGTTTTTT
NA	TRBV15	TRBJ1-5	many	CATSSPGDQPQHF	TGTGCCACCAGCAGTCCCGGCGATCAGCCCCAGCATTTT
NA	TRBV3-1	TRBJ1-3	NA	CASSPTGYSGNTIYF	TGTGCCAGCAGCCCGACAGGCTACTCTGGAAACACCATATATTTT
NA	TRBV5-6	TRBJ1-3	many	CASSLEGIRNTIYF	TGTGCCAGCAGCTTGGAGGGAATTCGGAACACCATATATTTT
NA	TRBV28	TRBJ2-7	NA	CASSYQGGGRVSYEQYF	TGTGCCAGCAGTTACCAGGGAGGGGGACGGGTCTCCTACGAGCAGTACTTC